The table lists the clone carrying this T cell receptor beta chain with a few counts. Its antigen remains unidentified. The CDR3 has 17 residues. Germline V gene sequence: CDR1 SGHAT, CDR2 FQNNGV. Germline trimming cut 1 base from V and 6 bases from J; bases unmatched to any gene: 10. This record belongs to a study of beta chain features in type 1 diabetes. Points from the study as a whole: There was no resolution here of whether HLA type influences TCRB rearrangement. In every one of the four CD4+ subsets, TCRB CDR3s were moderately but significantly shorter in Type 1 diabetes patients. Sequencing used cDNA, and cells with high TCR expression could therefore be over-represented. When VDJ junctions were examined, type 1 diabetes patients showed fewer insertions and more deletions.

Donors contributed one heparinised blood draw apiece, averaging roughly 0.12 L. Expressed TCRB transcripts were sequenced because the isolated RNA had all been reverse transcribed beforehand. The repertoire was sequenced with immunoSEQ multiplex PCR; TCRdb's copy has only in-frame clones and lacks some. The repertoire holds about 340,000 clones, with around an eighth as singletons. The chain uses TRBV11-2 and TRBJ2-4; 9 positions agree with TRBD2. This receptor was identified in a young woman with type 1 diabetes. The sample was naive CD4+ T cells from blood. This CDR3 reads CASSLVGSGSVGNIQYF. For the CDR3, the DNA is TGTGCCAGCAGCTTAGTGGGTAGCGGGAGCGTTGGAAACATTCAGTACTTC.